A single T cell receptor (beta chain) is shown here with its context. Its matching antigen is unknown. The sample originates from a study of breast tumors, draining lymph nodes, adjacent tissues. Points from the study as a whole: Tumor TCR diversity was below lymph nodes but above nontumor tissue.

The CDR3 length is 14 residues. V lost 4 bases and J 11 bases, leaving 15 bases between the germline ends. Germline assignment: CDR1 SGHTA and CDR2 FQGNSA. TCRdb analysed the multiplex PCR reads with MiXCR anew, one entry per CDR3 protein. The sample contains approximately 150,000 distinct CDR3 sequences, 30% to 35% of which appear only once. Breast cancer patients provided tissue from their axillary draining lymph nodes. Source material: axillary lymph node tissue. The source of this sequence is a female donor with breast cancer. Some clones in this sample may be carry-over from other donors' samples. The V gene is TRBV7-2, the J gene TRBJ1-6, with D possibly being TRBD1 (6 bases). The CDR3 sequence: CASSSRGQQAPLHF. CDR3 DNA sequence: TGTGCCAGCAGCTCGCGTGGACAGCAAGCACCCCTCCACTTT.